This T cell receptor beta chain was captured by sequencing in a study of blood T cells in healthy people across ages. Per the germline V gene, CDR1 is SGHTA and CDR2 is FQGNSA. The CDR3 sequence is 12 residues long. The ends were cut back, 5 bases at V and 15 bases at J, with 17 bases in the middle. Primed by a sample-barcoded 5' primer and a J-beta primer mix, a second PCR proceeded for 7 to 11 cycles. From the 5' RACE reads, TCRdb called clonotypes with MiXCR, one entry per CDR3 protein. There are around 800,000 distinct CDR3 sequences in the sample; about 55% occur only once, and roughly 40% lies in the top ten. This clonotype was counted between two and nine times. Its antigen is not identified. General study results and limits: Strongly correlated with naive T cell percentage was TCR beta diversity.

This sequence originates from a man at least 80 years old in good health. Material for sequencing was blood. The chain joins TRBV7-2 to TRBJ2-1; no reliable D call. CDR3 sequence reads: CASSPSARESFF. Written as DNA, the CDR3 is TGTGCCAGCAGCCCATCAGCGCGCGAGTCGTTCTTC.